This passage covers 6 T cell receptor beta chains from one sample sequenced in a study of control samples from healthy donors and cancer patients. The data were produced by immunoSEQ multiplex PCR, yet TCRdb's version contains in-frame clones alone and is incomplete. The data show roughly 120,000 clones, with just over 90% seen just once and 7.8% held by the top ten. Sequenced material: blood. The receptor source for this set is a woman under 30 in good health.

A few counts support this clone. V and J are TRBV19 and TRBJ1-5; D gene uncertain. The CDR3 totals 15 residues. Germline V gives CDR1 LNHDA, CDR2 SQIVND (reference sequence). Trimming cost V 0 bases and J 6 bases, with 12 bases left between them. CDR3 sequence: CASSIDLYVGQPQHF. The CDR3 DNA reads as TGTGCCAGTAGTATAGATCTTTACGTGGGTCAGCCCCAGCATTTT.

The V gene is TRBV15, the J gene TRBJ2-7, with TRBD1 matching 7 bases. Germline CDR1 LNHNV, CDR2 YYDKDF (reference sequence). The CDR3 consists of 16 residues. J was trimmed by 2 bases and V by 1 base; bases with no gene match: 8. CDR3 sequence reads: CATSRALGQAAYEQYF. The CDR3 region has the DNA TGTGCCACCAGCAGAGCCCTCGGACAGGCCGCCTACGAGCAGTACTTC.

In its sample, this clone was seen once. The rearrangement links TRBV7-6 to TRBJ1-1, with D tentatively TRBD1 (6 bases). Germline V gives CDR1 SGHVS, CDR2 FNYEAQ. The CDR3 is made up of 13 amino acids. The ends were cut back, 4 bases at V and 7 bases at J, with 13 bases in the middle. The CDR3 nucleotides read TGTGCCAGCAGCTCTGGGAGGACAGTTGAAGCTTTCTTT. Amino acids: CASSSGRTVEAFF.

This chain joins TRBV5-1 and TRBJ1-6, with TRBD1 matching 11 bases. Germline V gene sequence: CDR1 SGHRS, CDR2 YFSETQ. The CDR3 consists of 15 residues. The junction had 9 bases not matched to a gene; V was cut back by 4 bases and J by 12 bases. CDR3 in amino acids: CASSPTAGQGGPLHF. In DNA, the CDR3 is TGCGCCAGCAGCCCCACAGCGGGACAGGGGGGACCCCTCCACTTT.

V usage is TRBV27 and J usage is TRBJ2-7; D may correspond to TRBD1 or TRBD2 (5 bases each). This CDR3 spans 14 amino acids. The V gene's germline CDR1 is MNHEY and CDR2 SMNVEV (reference sequence). V was shortened by 4 bases and J by 0 bases, with 10 bases between the two germline ends. The CDR3 here is CASSSGPNSYEQYF. The CDR3 DNA reads TGTGCCAGCAGTTCGGGACCTAACTCCTACGAGCAGTACTTC.

The rearrangement uses TRBV7-8 and TRBJ1-4; D remains ambiguous. This CDR3 has 16 residues. The V gene lost 5 bases and the J gene lost 0 bases, with 13 bases spanning the gap. Germline V lookup: CDR1 SGHVS, CDR2 FQNEAQ. The CDR3 loop reads CASSQWAGTTNEKLFF. DNA of the CDR3: TGTGCCAGCAGCCAATGGGCTGGGACAACTAATGAAAAACTGTTTTTT.